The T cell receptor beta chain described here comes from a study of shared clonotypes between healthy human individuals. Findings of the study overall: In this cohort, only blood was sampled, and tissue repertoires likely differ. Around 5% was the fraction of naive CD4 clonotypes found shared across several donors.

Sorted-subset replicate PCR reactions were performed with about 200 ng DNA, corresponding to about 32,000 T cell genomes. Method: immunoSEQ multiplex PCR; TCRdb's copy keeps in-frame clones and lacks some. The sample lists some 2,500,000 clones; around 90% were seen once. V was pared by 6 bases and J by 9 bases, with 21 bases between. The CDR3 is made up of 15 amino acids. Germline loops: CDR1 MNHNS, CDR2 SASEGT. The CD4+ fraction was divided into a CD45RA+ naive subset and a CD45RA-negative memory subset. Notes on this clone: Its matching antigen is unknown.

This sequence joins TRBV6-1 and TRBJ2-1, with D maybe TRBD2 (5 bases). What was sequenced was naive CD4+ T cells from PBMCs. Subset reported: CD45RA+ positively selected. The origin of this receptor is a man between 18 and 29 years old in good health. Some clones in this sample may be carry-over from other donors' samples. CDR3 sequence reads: CASSLDYARSREQFF. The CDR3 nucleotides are TGTGCCAGCAGCCTAGACTACGCCAGGTCCCGTGAGCAGTTCTTC.